The source of this TCR beta chain is a study of T cell responses to AZD1222 COVID-19 vaccine. Broader study findings: Clonal diversity was possibly underestimated; the donors were predominantly white British and more often female. After two AZD1222 doses, spike-specific TCR breadth and depth rose versus day 0. Vaccine-associated CD4 TCRs spanned spike, dominant at 160-218 and 743-854.

From germline, CDR1 is MNHEY and CDR2 SVGEGT. The CDR3 covers 15 residues. V dropped 5 bases and J dropped 8 bases, with 18 bases sitting between them. The repertoire was sequenced with immunoSEQ multiplex PCR; TCRdb's copy has only in-frame clones and lacks some. Of about 100,000 clones in the sample, 85% to 90% were seen once. Comments on this clone: Its antigen is as yet unknown.

The chain recombines TRBV6-2 or TRBV6-3 with TRBJ1-4; no clear D. The sample here was peripheral blood, taken on day 0 of AZD1222 vaccination. This sequence originates from an adult in good health. CDR3 DNA: TGTGCCAGCAGTCCCCGGGCCTCGGAGGGAGAAAAACTGTTTTTT. Translation: CASSPRASEGEKLFF.